The source of this TCR beta chain is a study of T-cell memory formation after mild COVID-19. Overall study results and limits: Cross-reactive memory apparently joined, as some responding clones appeared in pre-infection memory.

This clonotype was seen a few times. Antigen specificity is unknown. 5'RACE primed from the constant segment yielded TCR alpha and TCR beta cDNA libraries bearing sample barcodes and UMIs. TCRdb reprocessed the 5' RACE reads with MiXCR, giving one entry per CDR3 protein. The profile shows more than 300,000 distinct CDR3 sequences, around an eighth of them singletons. Trimming stripped 9 bases from V and 4 bases from J, with 10 bases between. Germline lookup yields CDR1 MRHNA and CDR2 SNTAGT. The CDR3 is 12 amino acids. Sequencing was performed on PBMCs or a T cell subset sorted from them (not recorded which). The chain employs TRBV6-4 and TRBJ2-1; tentatively, D is TRBD1 (6 bases). This sequence was found in a man aged 18 to 29 who had mild COVID-19 (a few samples of this study predate the infection). Cell type and time point are not known. The CDR3 reads CARSRGYNEQFF. CDR3 DNA sequence: TGTGCCAGGAGCAGGGGATACAATGAGCAGTTCTTC.